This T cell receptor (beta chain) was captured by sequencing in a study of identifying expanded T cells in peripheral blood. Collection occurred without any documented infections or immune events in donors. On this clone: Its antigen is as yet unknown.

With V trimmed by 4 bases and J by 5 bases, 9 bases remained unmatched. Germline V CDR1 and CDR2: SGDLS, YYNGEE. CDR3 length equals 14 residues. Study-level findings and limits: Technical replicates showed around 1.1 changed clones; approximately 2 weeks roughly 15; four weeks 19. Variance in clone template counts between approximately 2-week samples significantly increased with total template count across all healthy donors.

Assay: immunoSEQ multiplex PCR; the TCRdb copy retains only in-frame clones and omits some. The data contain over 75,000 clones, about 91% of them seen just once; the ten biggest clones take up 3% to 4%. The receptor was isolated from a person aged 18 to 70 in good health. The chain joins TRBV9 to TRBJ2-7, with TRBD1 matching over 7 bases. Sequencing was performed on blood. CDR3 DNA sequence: TGTGCCAGCAGCCCTCGACAGGGTGTCCACGAGCAGTACTTC. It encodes CASSPRQGVHEQYF.